A single sample is the source of the 2 T cell receptor beta chains below, sequenced in a study of CD8+ T cells in alopecia areata. Treatment denoted: oral pan-JAK inhibitor, 5-10 mg twice daily. Sequencing relied on a cDNA template that was reverse transcribed from extracted RNA. Here immunoSEQ multiplex PCR was the method, and the copy in TCRdb shows in-frame clones only, minus some. The sample carries roughly 180,000 clones, about 53% recorded once. The input for sequencing was CD8+ T cells sorted from blood, taken at week 24, from a patient treated with tofacitinib. All receptors derive from a human donor with alopecia areata.

This clone was detected a few times. The chain combines TRBV29-1 with TRBJ2-7; D possibly corresponds to TRBD2 (5 bases). Trimming shortened V by 0 bases and J by 1 base, and 10 bases separated the two germline ends. This CDR3 region has 14 residues. Germline V gene sequence: CDR1 SQVTM, CDR2 ANQGSEA. CDR3 amino acids: CSVEDQEASYEQYF. The CDR3 DNA sequence: TGCAGCGTTGAAGATCAGGAGGCTTCCTACGAGCAGTACTTC.

The rearrangement uses TRBV29-1 and TRBJ1-2, with TRBD1 identical over 7 bases. Germline V gene lookup returns CDR1 SQVTM and CDR2 ANQGSEA. CDR3 size: 14 residues. The V gene end was trimmed by 6 bases and the J gene end by 5 bases; junction bases not matched to a gene: 12. The CDR3 loop reads CSVMDDREEYGYTF. The CDR3 region has the DNA TGCAGCGTAATGGACGACAGGGAGGAGTATGGCTACACCTTC.